A selection of T cell receptor beta chains follows, all from one sample in a study of blood T cell repertoires in COVID-19. Sequencing was performed with immunoSEQ multiplex PCR; in TCRdb, only in-frame clones are kept and a portion is missing. This sample carries tens of thousands of clones, around 84% of them seen once, and the ten largest clones take more than 10%. The sequenced material came from peripheral blood. The receptor source for this set is a human donor in a cohort sampled during active COVID-19. CDR3s include the opening cysteine and the closing phenylalanine or tryptophan. Each record gives: clone size, V gene, D gene, J gene, CDR3 protein, CDR3 DNA. The D gene is left open where the match is weak. Rows may omit the clone size; those that give it use once, few, many or a size class.

size: NA
V: TRBV27
D: TRBD1
J: TRBJ2-7
CDR3: CASSSLQGENYEQYF
DNA: TGTGCCAGCAGCTCCCTACAGGGGGAGAACTACGAGCAGTACTTC

size: NA
V: TRBV4-2
D: NA
J: TRBJ2-7
CDR3: CASSRTTAYEQYF
DNA: TGTGCCAGCAGCCGCACGACAGCCTACGAGCAGTACTTC

size: NA
V: TRBV19
D: TRBD2
J: TRBJ2-7
CDR3: CASSYGLVKGEQYF
DNA: TGTGCCAGTAGTTACGGACTAGTGAAGGGGGAGCAGTACTTC

size: NA
V: TRBV2
D: TRBD2
J: TRBJ2-1
CDR3: CASRGTSGSSNEQFF
DNA: TGTGCCAGCAGAGGGACTAGCGGGAGTTCCAATGAGCAGTTCTTC

size: NA
V: TRBV7-8
D: NA
J: TRBJ2-7
CDR3: CASSLVVGARIYEQYF
DNA: TGTGCCAGCAGCTTAGTTGTGGGGGCGAGAATCTACGAGCAGTACTTC

size: NA
V: TRBV4-3
D: NA
J: TRBJ1-2
CDR3: CASSQGSINYGYTF
DNA: TGCGCCAGCAGCCAGGGCAGCATCAACTATGGCTACACCTTC

size: NA
V: TRBV12-3/TRBV12-4
D: NA
J: TRBJ1-2
CDR3: CASSFQNYGYTF
DNA: TGTGCCAGCAGTTTCCAGAACTATGGCTACACCTTC

size: NA
V: TRBV7-9
D: NA
J: TRBJ2-1
CDR3: CASSLYQGLLNEQFF
DNA: TGTGCCAGCAGCTTATATCAGGGACTCCTCAATGAGCAGTTCTTC

size: few
V: TRBV19
D: TRBD1
J: TRBJ1-5
CDR3: CASIGTADQPQHF
DNA: TGTGCCAGCATCGGGACAGCGGATCAGCCCCAGCATTTT

size: few
V: TRBV5-4
D: TRBD1
J: TRBJ2-7
CDR3: CASSGSGWDRGESYEQYF
DNA: TGTGCCAGCAGCGGCTCCGGTTGGGACAGGGGGGAATCCTACGAGCAGTACTTC

size: NA
V: TRBV6-5
D: TRBD2
J: TRBJ2-1
CDR3: CASSYWSGGAGNEQFF
DNA: TGTGCCAGCAGTTATTGGTCCGGGGGGGCCGGAAATGAGCAGTTCTTC

size: NA
V: TRBV9
D: NA
J: TRBJ2-5
CDR3: CASSVAGLGGGETQYF
DNA: TGTGCCAGCAGCGTAGCTGGACTAGGGGGAGGAGAGACCCAGTACTTC

size: few
V: TRBV7-2
D: TRBD1
J: TRBJ2-7
CDR3: CASSLNPGQGYEQYF
DNA: TGTGCCAGCAGCTTAAATCCGGGACAGGGATACGAGCAGTACTTC

size: NA
V: TRBV7-3
D: NA
J: TRBJ1-1
CDR3: CASSLRGRGFDTEAFF
DNA: TGTGCCAGCAGCTTAAGAGGTCGGGGTTTCGACACTGAAGCTTTCTTT

size: NA
V: TRBV4-3
D: NA
J: TRBJ2-5
CDR3: CASSQAGGRAQETQYF
DNA: TGCGCCAGCAGCCAAGCTGGGGGCAGGGCACAAGAGACCCAGTACTTC

size: NA
V: TRBV28
D: TRBD2
J: TRBJ2-7
CDR3: CASELGTSGSYEQYF
DNA: TGTGCCAGTGAATTAGGGACTAGCGGGAGCTACGAGCAGTACTTC

size: NA
V: TRBV24-1
D: NA
J: TRBJ1-2
CDR3: CATSDLWEGYTF
DNA: TGTGCCACCAGTGATTTGTGGGAGGGCTACACCTTC

size: NA
V: TRBV2
D: NA
J: TRBJ1-4
CDR3: CASSEEGRGLNEKLFF
DNA: TGTGCCAGCAGTGAAGAAGGGCGGGGACTTAATGAAAAACTGTTTTTT

size: NA
V: TRBV19
D: TRBD1
J: TRBJ1-6
CDR3: CASRTGGNSSPLHF
DNA: TGTGCCAGTAGGACAGGGGGCAATTCGTCACCCCTCCACTTT

size: NA
V: TRBV3-1/TRBV3-2
D: NA
J: TRBJ2-5
CDR3: CASNLRQETQYF
DNA: TGTGCCAGCAACCTGAGACAAGAGACCCAGTACTTC

size: NA
V: TRBV6-2/TRBV6-3
D: NA
J: TRBJ2-7
CDR3: CASSGPGDAYEQYF
DNA: TGTGCCAGCAGTGGCCCGGGGGACGCCTACGAGCAGTACTTC

size: NA
V: TRBV10-3
D: NA
J: TRBJ2-7
CDR3: CAIKEGGYEQYF
DNA: TGTGCCATCAAGGAGGGCGGCTACGAGCAGTACTTC

size: NA
V: TRBV5-6
D: NA
J: TRBJ1-1
CDR3: CASSWRGAQNTEAFF
DNA: TGTGCCAGCAGCTGGCGGGGGGCGCAGAACACTGAAGCTTTCTTT

size: NA
V: TRBV2
D: TRBD1
J: TRBJ1-2
CDR3: CASSLTGLEGYTF
DNA: TGTGCCAGCAGCCTGACAGGGTTGGAGGGCTACACCTTC

size: NA
V: TRBV13
D: NA
J: TRBJ2-2
CDR3: CASSRQNVGELFF
DNA: TGTGCCAGCAGCCGACAAAATGTAGGGGAGCTGTTTTTT

size: NA
V: TRBV9
D: TRBD2
J: TRBJ2-3
CDR3: CASSQTSGGSGGDTQYF
DNA: TGTGCCAGCAGCCAGACTAGCGGAGGCTCCGGTGGAGATACGCAGTATTTT

size: NA
V: TRBV3-1/TRBV3-2
D: NA
J: TRBJ1-1
CDR3: CASSTMNTEAFF
DNA: TGTGCCAGCAGCACTATGAACACTGAAGCTTTCTTT

size: NA
V: TRBV28
D: NA
J: TRBJ2-5
CDR3: CASSDSYQETQYF
DNA: TGTGCCAGCAGCGACTCGTACCAAGAGACCCAGTACTTC

size: NA
V: TRBV12-3/TRBV12-4
D: TRBD1
J: TRBJ1-2
CDR3: CASSIHRGGYTF
DNA: TGTGCCAGCAGCATCCACAGGGGAGGCTACACCTTC

size: NA
V: TRBV24-1
D: NA
J: TRBJ1-1
CDR3: CATSDTETVNTEAFF
DNA: TGTGCCACCAGTGATACCGAAACGGTGAACACTGAAGCTTTCTTT

size: NA
V: TRBV21-1
D: NA
J: TRBJ2-7
CDR3: CASSKGDETPYEQYF
DNA: TGTGCCAGCAGCAAAGGAGACGAGACTCCCTACGAGCAGTACTTC

size: NA
V: TRBV13
D: TRBD1
J: TRBJ1-2
CDR3: CASSLGTVSGYTF
DNA: TGTGCCAGCAGCTTGGGGACAGTATCCGGCTACACCTTC

size: NA
V: TRBV7-9
D: NA
J: TRBJ1-2
CDR3: CASSSSGYGYTF
DNA: TGTGCCAGCAGCTCCTCGGGCTATGGCTACACCTTC

size: NA
V: TRBV4-1
D: NA
J: TRBJ2-3
CDR3: CASSQAFVTTGTQYF
DNA: TGCGCCAGCAGCCAAGCGTTTGTCACCACAGGTACGCAGTATTTT

size: NA
V: TRBV6-2/TRBV6-3
D: NA
J: TRBJ1-1
CDR3: CASSQTGLLEAFF
DNA: TGTGCCAGCAGTCAGACAGGACTCCTAGAAGCTTTCTTT

size: NA
V: TRBV4-1
D: NA
J: TRBJ2-1
CDR3: CASSPVEGNNEQFF
DNA: TGCGCCAGCAGCCCTGTTGAGGGTAACAATGAGCAGTTCTTC